Below, 22 T cell receptor beta chains from the same sample are listed, as sequenced in a study of regulatory T cells in long-lasting Graves disease. Construction of TCR beta libraries relied on iRepertoire HTBI primers and on Arm-PCR targeting CDR3 regions. TCRdb used MiXCR to reprocess the multiplex PCR reads, holding one entry per CDR3 protein. The sample shows 450,000 to 700,000 distinct CDR3 sequences, approximately 12% of them seen only once. Time point denoted: newly diagnosed GD, antithyroid drugs for less than 3 months. Making the TCR library involved RNA that had been extracted from PBMCs. The data were also submitted as part of a second study, on T cells in Graves' hyperthyroidism and ophthalmopathy.

The sample here was peripheral blood mononuclear cells (PBMCs), taken at new diagnosis, from a patient treated with antithyroid drugs. These receptors were obtained from a young man with Graves disease.

The CDR3 DNA is TGTGCCAGCAGCTTACGAAGAGCCAAAAACATTCAGTACTTC. Its translation is CASSLRRAKNIQYF. This chain links TRBV13 with TRBJ2-4; no clear D gene. Trimming stripped 2 bases from V and 0 bases from J, with 5 bases between. Germline-derived CDR1 and CDR2 are PRHDT and FYEKMQ (reference sequence). The CDR3 spans 14 residues.

This clonotype was recorded at least ten times. The chain links TRBV7-9 to TRBJ2-7, with D perhaps TRBD1 or TRBD2 (6 bases each). The V and J ends lost 4 bases and 1 base respectively, with 14 bases between them. The CDR3 contains 15 residues. Germline V gene lookup returns CDR1 SEHNR and CDR2 FQNEAQ (reference sequence). Here the CDR3 reads CASSSEGGQSYEQYF. The CDR3 nucleotides read TGTGCCAGCAGCTCCGAGGGGGGACAATCCTACGAGCAGTACTTC.

This clonotype turned up a few times. One end of the junction does not line up with germline, which may come from a read error. The V gene is TRBV5-1, the J gene TRBJ2-5; the D gene could be TRBD1 or TRBD2 (5 bases each). The CDR3 extends over 14 amino acids. Germline V lookup: CDR1 SGHRS, CDR2 YFSETQ. CDR3 DNA: TGCACCAGCAGCTTTGGGGGTATTCGAGAGACCCAGTACTTC. This encodes CTSSFGGIRETQYF. The full variable domain, rest sourced from reference TRBV5-1 and TRBJ2-5, is KAGVTQTPRYLIKTRGQQVTLSCSPISGHRSVSWYQQTPGQGLQFLFEYFSETQRNKGNFPGRFSGRQFSNSRSEMNVSTLELGDSALYLCTSSFGGIRETQYFGPGTRLLVL.

This chain connects TRBV19 to TRBJ1-5; D is undetermined. Trimming removed 1 base from V and 2 bases from J, with 6 bases in between. Germline values: CDR1 LNHDA, CDR2 SQIVND (reference sequence). The CDR3 extends over 14 amino acids. The CDR3 protein is CASSIATGNQPQHF. The CDR3 coding sequence is TGTGCCAGTAGTATAGCCACCGGCAATCAGCCCCAGCATTTT.

The sample holds many counts of this clonotype. This chain connects TRBV7-2 to TRBJ2-2, with 8 bases matching TRBD1. The trim removed 6 bases at V and 2 bases at J, leaving 5 bases unmatched. The CDR3 loop spans 15 amino acids. Germline CDR1 and CDR2: SGHTA and FQGNSA. The CDR3 region is CASSWTGSNTGELFF. CDR3 in DNA: TGTGCCAGCAGTTGGACAGGGAGCAACACCGGGGAGCTGTTTTTT.

This clonotype was counted a few times. The V and J genes are TRBV29-1 and TRBJ1-3, with D perhaps TRBD1 (5 bases). The CDR3 has 14 amino acids. The V gene lost 5 bases and the J gene lost 0 bases, with 11 bases spanning the gap. The germline V gene has CDR1 SQVTM and CDR2 ANQGSEA. The CDR3 loop is CSVTAGFSGNTIYF. The DNA for the CDR3 is TGCAGCGTTACCGCAGGGTTCTCTGGAAACACCATATATTTT.

This clonotype was seen a handful of times. J is TRBJ2-5 and V is TRBV11-1; 8 bases line up with TRBD2. Germline values: CDR1 SGHAT, CDR2 FQDESV (reference sequence). This CDR3 is built from 16 residues. With 3 bases clipped from V and 4 bases from J, the junction kept 10 bases outside the gene matches. CDR3 amino acids: CASSLVFLGGGETQYF. CDR3 DNA: TGTGCCAGCAGCTTGGTGTTTCTCGGGGGGGGAGAGACCCAGTACTTC.

Concerning this clonotype itself: With a far larger clone one base away, a read error is the likely cause. This sequence joins TRBV6-5 and TRBJ2-3, with D perhaps TRBD2 (5 bases). The CDR3 is made up of 15 amino acids. CDR1 is MNHEY, CDR2 SVGAGI, per germline. With 1 base removed from V and 0 bases from J, the gap between germline ends came to 8 bases. This chain's CDR3 is CASSYYGGSTDTQYF. CDR3 nucleotides: TGTGCCAGCAGTTACTACGGCGGGAGCACAGATACGCAGTATTTT.

This clonotype was seen many times. The CDR3 protein is CAWARQGSGTEAFF. The DNA of the CDR3 is TGTGCCTGGGCTAGACAGGGATCGGGCACTGAAGCTTTCTTT. The rearrangement joins TRBV30 to TRBJ1-1; 7 nucleotides match TRBD1. Trimming cost V 5 bases and J 4 bases; bases outside gene matches: 10. CDR1 GTSNPN and CDR2 SVGIG come from the germline V gene (reference sequence). This CDR3 is built from 14 residues.

This clonotype was found many times. V usage is TRBV7-9 and J usage is TRBJ2-3; 7 bases line up with TRBD2. V trimming: 0 bases; J trimming: 2 bases; junction bases outside the gene matches: 2. CDR1 SEHNR and CDR2 FQNEAQ come from the germline V gene (reference sequence). This CDR3 spans 15 amino acids. Written as DNA, the CDR3 is TGTGCCAGCAGCTTAGCGCGGGGGACCACAGATACGCAGTATTTT. This encodes CASSLARGTTDTQYF.

This clonotype was seen at least ten times. CDR3 DNA sequence: TGTGCCACCAGTGTGACCACAACTCGTACCCATGAGCAGTTCTTC. Translated: CATSVTTTRTHEQFF. This sequence joins TRBV24-1 and TRBJ2-1, with D uncertain. This CDR3 comprises 15 residues. Trimming removed 5 bases from V and 8 bases from J, with 18 bases in between. The germline V gene has CDR1 KGHDR and CDR2 SFDVKD.

This clonotype was detected many times. The rearrangement joins TRBV10-3 to TRBJ2-3; TRBD2 matches at 12 bases. The CDR3 loop spans 18 amino acids. V lost 2 bases to trimming and J lost 0 bases; unmatched junction nucleotides: 6. Germline V gives CDR1 ENHRY, CDR2 SYGVKD. The CDR3 sequence is CAISETLTSGRSTDTQYF. The CDR3 bases are TGTGCCATCAGTGAGACTCTGACTAGCGGGAGAAGCACAGATACGCAGTATTTT.

This clonotype was detected ten times or more. The chain combines TRBV27 with TRBJ1-5; D gene ambiguous. CDR1 and CDR2 (germline): MNHEY, SMNVEV (reference sequence). The CDR3 is 15 residues long. The V end lost 5 bases, the J end lost 4 bases, and 15 bases lay between the germline ends. The CDR3 DNA sequence: TGTGCCAGCAGTCCCTCCAGGCCCTATAATCAGCCCCAGCATTTT. Encoded protein: CASSPSRPYNQPQHF.

V gene TRBV7-2 combines with J gene TRBJ1-3; D is unresolved. The germline V gene encodes CDR1 SGHTA and CDR2 FQGNSA. Trimming removed 1 base at V and 1 base at J, with 8 bases between. The CDR3 loop spans 15 amino acids. For the CDR3, the DNA is TGTGCCAGCAGCTTAGAACGACATTCTGGAAACACCATATATTTT. As protein: CASSLERHSGNTIYF.

This clonotype was counted ten times or more. V gene TRBV6-2 or TRBV6-3 combines with J gene TRBJ2-3, with unresolved D. The CDR3 is 14 amino acids. The germline CDR1 and CDR2 sequences are MNHEY and SVGEGT. The V and J ends lost 5 bases and 6 bases respectively, with 15 bases between them. CDR3 sequence reads: CASSEGYPGDTQYF. As DNA, the CDR3 is TGTGCCAGCAGTGAAGGCTATCCCGGGGATACGCAGTATTTT.

This clonotype occurred many times. This sequence joins TRBV20-1 and TRBJ2-5; tentatively, D is TRBD1 (6 bases). Germline V gene data show CDR1 as DFQATT and CDR2 as SNEGSKA (reference sequence). Trimming shortened V by 2 bases and J by 5 bases, and 12 bases separated the two germline ends. The CDR3 is 13 amino acids. The CDR3 DNA follows: TGCAGTGCTAGAACACAGGGTCTGGAGACCCAGTACTTC. Its protein product is CSARTQGLETQYF.

This clonotype was seen repeatedly, ten times or more. The chain has TRBV6-2 or TRBV6-3 and TRBJ1-5, with TRBD1 as a possible D gene (5 bases). Germline-derived CDR1 and CDR2 are MNHEY and SVGEGT. The CDR3 extends over 18 amino acids. V lost 2 bases and J lost 0, with 17 bases in between. CDR3 in DNA: TGTGCCAGCAGTTACACGGGGCGAATTGACCTTAGCAATCAGCCCCAGCATTTT. Translated, it gives CASSYTGRIDLSNQPQHF.

Ten or more counts support this clonotype. CDR3 coding DNA: TGCAGCGACCAAGTATGGGGCCAAGAGACCCAGTACTTC. Its protein product is CSDQVWGQETQYF. The V and J genes are TRBV29-1 and TRBJ2-5; D uncertain. V lost 7 bases and J 1 base, leaving 13 bases between the germline ends. Per the germline V gene, CDR1 is SQVTM and CDR2 is ANQGSEA. CDR3 length: 13 amino acids.

This clonotype was picked up many times. The chain carries TRBV7-3 and TRBJ2-5; D gene ambiguous. The CDR3 totals 15 residues. With 4 bases removed from V and 5 bases from J, the gap between germline ends came to 17 bases. CDR1 and CDR2 (germline): SGHTA, FQGTGA. The CDR3 sequence: CASSSKAYTRETQYF. The CDR3 nucleotides are TGTGCCAGCAGCTCTAAGGCATACACCAGGGAGACCCAGTACTTC.

This clonotype was found many times. The rearrangement uses TRBV5-1 and TRBJ2-1; 7 bases match TRBD1. Unmatched junction bases numbered 8, after V lost 0 bases and J lost 8 bases. CDR3 length: 15 residues. Per the germline V gene, CDR1 is SGHRS and CDR2 is YFSETQ. CDR3 protein: CASSLDRGLGDEQFF. The CDR3 DNA reads as TGCGCCAGCAGCTTGGATAGGGGGCTGGGCGATGAGCAGTTCTTC.

About this clonotype itself: A single base separates this from a much larger clone, so it may be a read error. The V call is TRBV3-1, the J call TRBJ2-1; TRBD2 matches 7 bases. The CDR3 contains 15 residues. V was clipped by 1 base and J by 12 bases; unmatched bases: 12. CDR1 is LGHDT, CDR2 YNNKEL, per germline (reference sequence). The CDR3 coding sequence is TGTGCCAGCAGCCAAGCTTCAGAGGGAGGGCCTGCGCAGTTCTTC. Translated: CASSQASEGGPAQFF.

Many counts were recorded for this clonotype. J is TRBJ2-1 and V is TRBV27; D gene ambiguous. Deletions cut 4 bases from V and 5 bases from J, with 15 bases between. Germline V gene lookup returns CDR1 MNHEY and CDR2 SMNVEV (reference sequence). The CDR3 sequence is 15 residues long. CDR3 nucleotides: TGTGCCAGCAGTTCGTTCGGCCCTTCGAACAATGAGCAGTTCTTC. Encoded protein: CASSSFGPSNNEQFF.